The 28 T cell receptor beta chains reported below all come from one sample, sequenced in a study of breast tumors, draining lymph nodes, adjacent tissues. TCRdb fed the multiplex PCR reads into MiXCR, producing one record per CDR3 protein. The sample has 190,000 or so distinct CDR3 sequences, 30% to 40% seen once; the top ten hold roughly 4%. Axillary draining lymph nodes of breast cancer patients supplied the node samples. Sequencing was done on a sample of axillary lymph node tissue. The receptors derive from a female donor with breast cancer. Some clones in this sample may be carry-over from other donors' samples.

This clonotype has a handful of counts. This chain uses TRBV7-9 with TRBJ1-1; 8 positions agree with TRBD1. The CDR3 length is 12 residues. Germline CDR1 is SEHNR and CDR2 is FQNEAQ (reference sequence). V was clipped by 4 bases and J by 11 bases; unmatched bases: 6. The CDR3 sequence is CASSSQTGDAFF. Here the CDR3 DNA reads TGTGCCAGCAGCTCGCAGACAGGGGACGCTTTCTTT.

This clonotype came up many times. The chain joins TRBV5-1 to TRBJ2-7; D possibly matches TRBD1 or TRBD2 (5 bases each). CDR3 length equals 13 residues. Germline CDR1 and CDR2: SGHRS and YFSETQ. Trimming removed 5 bases at V and 6 bases at J, with 15 bases between. The CDR3 DNA reads TGCGCCAGCAGTTCACAAGGGACCTTCGAGCAGTACTTC. Protein product: CASSSQGTFEQYF.

To note about this clonotype: Since a much larger clone is just one base distant, this may be a read error. The limits of the CDR3 on the DNA are not certain, so only TCRdb's listed CDR3 is given. The chain couples TRBV20-1 to TRBJ2-1; no DNA check was done on the table's D call, TRBD1. CDR1 is DFQATT and CDR2 is SNEGSKA in the germline V gene (reference sequence). The CDR3 length equals 12 residues, ends included. This CDR3 reads CSEVGPGNEPFF.

The sample holds a few counts of this clonotype. This may stem from a read error, because a much larger clone lies one nucleotide away. This chain uses TRBV5-8 with TRBJ1-5; D unclear. The CDR3 runs to 15 residues. CDR1 is SGHTS, CDR2 YDEGEE, per germline. The CDR3 sequence is CASCLDRLTGQPQHF. The CDR3 DNA is TGTGCCAGCTGCTTGGATAGGTTGACTGGTCAGCCCCAGCATTTT.

Details on this clonotype: Mismatch with germline at one junction end may stem from a read error. The chain couples TRBV20-1 to TRBJ2-7; 7 positions match TRBD1. The CDR3 has 14 residues. Per the germline V gene, CDR1 is DFQATT and CDR2 is SNEGSKA (reference sequence). This chain's CDR3 is CSATLETGRYGQYF. CDR3 nucleotide sequence: TGCAGTGCTACCCTCGAGACAGGGCGCTACGGGCAGTACTTC.

Comment on this clonotype: A much larger clone is a single base away; this may be a read error. The V and J genes are TRBV7-3 and TRBJ2-7; a weak D match, TRBD2 (7 bases). In germline, CDR1 is SGHTA, CDR2 FQGTGA. The CDR3 is 18 residues long. The CDR3 here is CASSSGPGRGGATYGQYF. The CDR3 DNA is TGTGCCAGCAGCTCTGGACCCGGAAGGGGGGGGGCCACCTACGGGCAGTACTTC. The complete variable domain, with remaining parts taken from reference TRBV7-3 and TRBJ2-7, reads GAGVSQTPSNKVTEKGKYVELRCDPISGHTALYWYRQSLGQGPEFLIYFQGTGAADDSGLPNDRFFAVRPEGSVSTLKIQRTERGDSAVYLCASSSGPGRGGATYGQYFGPGTRLTVT.

The table lists this clonotype with many counts. The rearrangement joins TRBV12-3 or TRBV12-4 to TRBJ1-6; D call uncertain. The V end was cut by 6 bases, the J end by 7 bases, with 13 bases between. The CDR3 length is 14 residues. CDR3 residues: CASSGPLGNSPLHF. The CDR3 nucleotides read TGTGCCAGCAGCGGGCCACTGGGGAATTCACCCCTCCACTTT.

The rearrangement links TRBV20-1 to TRBJ1-2, with D possibly matching TRBD1 (5 bases). Trimming shortened V by 5 bases and J by 4 bases, and 11 bases separated the two germline ends. The CDR3 runs 12 residues. Germline V gives CDR1 DFQATT, CDR2 SNEGSKA (reference sequence). The CDR3 reads CSAARDLYGYTF. Written as DNA, the CDR3 is TGCAGTGCTGCACGGGACCTCTATGGCTACACCTTC.

This clonotype appeared many times. The J gene is TRBJ1-6, the V gene TRBV12-3 or TRBV12-4; 9 nucleotides align to TRBD1. J lost 8 bases, V lost 4 bases, and 0 bases had no gene match. The CDR3 totals 13 residues. CDR3 amino acids: CASSWTGDSPLHF. CDR3 nucleotide sequence: TGTGCCAGCAGTTGGACAGGGGATTCACCCCTCCACTTT.

This clonotype was picked up a small number of times. This clone may be a read error of a much larger clone one base away. The DNA of the CDR3 is TGTGCCAGCAGCCTAGGGACTACCGGTCTCTACGAGCAGTACTTC. Translating it yields CASSLGTTGLYEQYF. The chain is built from TRBV5-8 and TRBJ2-7; 7 nucleotides agree with TRBD2. The germline V gene has CDR1 SGHTS and CDR2 YDEGEE. The trim removed 4 bases at V and 3 bases at J, leaving 10 bases unmatched. The CDR3 length is 15 residues.

The table lists this clonotype with many counts. The chain recombines TRBV18 with TRBJ2-2; no firm D call. V lost 1 base and J 1 base, leaving 7 bases between the germline ends. The germline CDR1 and CDR2 sequences are KGHSH and LQKENI. CDR3 length: 15 amino acids. CDR3 residues: CASSPRSKNTGELFF. Here the CDR3 DNA reads TGTGCCAGCTCACCACGCTCAAAGAACACCGGGGAGCTGTTTTTT.

This clonotype came up many times. One junction end disagrees with the germline gene, perhaps due to a read error. The chain couples TRBV7-7 to TRBJ2-2; D is unresolved. This CDR3 contains 13 residues. Germline V lookup: CDR1 SSHAT, CDR2 FNYEAQ (reference sequence). This chain's CDR3 is CASSQTRTGELFF. CDR3 in DNA: TGTGCTAGCAGCCAGACTCGAACCGGGGAGCTGTTTTTT.

This clonotype occurred many times. The CDR3 region has the DNA TGTGCCAGCTCTCGGGGGCGGGAAGACGAGCAGTACTTC. This translates into CASSRGREDEQYF. The J gene is TRBJ2-7, the V gene TRBV6-1; either TRBD1 or TRBD2 may supply D (6 bases each). The V gene lost 8 bases and the J gene lost 5 bases, with 16 bases spanning the gap. This CDR3 contains 13 residues. The germline V gene has CDR1 MNHNS and CDR2 SASEGT.

This clonotype was observed once. The chain has TRBV18 and TRBJ1-5, with D perhaps TRBD1 (5 bases). Germline V gene sequence: CDR1 KGHSH, CDR2 LQKENI. The CDR3 sequence is 12 residues long. Trimming pared 3 bases from V and 12 bases from J, leaving 12 bases between. As DNA, the CDR3 is TGTGCCAGCTCACCGGACAACTACCTCCAGCATTTT. It translates to CASSPDNYLQHF.

The chain recombines TRBV19 with TRBJ1-3; maybe TRBD1 (5 bases). Germline assignment: CDR1 LNHDA and CDR2 SQIVND (reference sequence). CDR3 length: 14 residues. The V end lost 5 bases, the J end lost 5 bases, and 13 bases lay between the germline ends. The CDR3: CASSDPGGRNTIYF. The CDR3 DNA follows: TGTGCCAGTAGTGACCCCGGGGGAAGAAACACCATATATTTT.

The chain carries TRBV2 and TRBJ2-3; D gene unclear. CDR3 length: 13 amino acids. Deletions cut 5 bases from V and 11 bases from J, with 17 bases between. CDR1 SNHLY and CDR2 FYNNEI come from the germline V gene. CDR3 in amino acids: CASSWSSYNEQYF. Written as DNA, the CDR3 is TGTGCCAGCAGTTGGAGCTCCTACAATGAGCAGTATTTT.

In its sample, this clonotype was seen many times. One junction end does not reproduce the germline sequence, and a read error may be involved. The rearrangement links TRBV20-1 to TRBJ1-2, with D uncertain. The germline CDR1 and CDR2 sequences are DFQATT and SNEGSKA (reference sequence). CDR3 length: 12 amino acids. In DNA form, the CDR3 reads TGCAGTGCTAGAGAGGTTATCTATGGCTCCACCTTC. As protein: CSAREVIYGSTF.

In regard to this clonotype: One base away lies a much larger clone, so this may be a sequencing read error. The genes are TRBV7-9 and TRBJ1-1; no clear D gene. CDR3 length: 14 amino acids. Germline V gene data show CDR1 as SEHNR and CDR2 as FQNEAQ (reference sequence). CDR3 loop: CASSLDWLNAEAFF. The CDR3 DNA reads as TGTGCCAGCAGCTTAGACTGGCTGAACGCTGAAGCTTTCTTT.

This clonotype was recorded many times. This chain links TRBV20-1 with TRBJ2-1; D gene uncertain. Germline-derived CDR1 and CDR2 are DFQATT and SNEGSKA (reference sequence). V was pared by 5 bases and J by 2 bases, with 7 bases between. The CDR3 sequence is 12 residues long. CDR3 residues: CSAPRPYNEQFF. CDR3 DNA: TGCAGTGCTCCCCGACCCTACAATGAGCAGTTCTTC.

This clonotype showed up many times. V and J are TRBV6-5 and TRBJ1-2; D perhaps matches TRBD1 (5 bases). V lost 10 bases and J 4 bases, leaving 16 bases between the germline ends. The CDR3 consists of 13 residues. CDR1 and CDR2 from the germline V gene are MNHEY and SVGAGI. Written as DNA, the CDR3 is TGTGCCACGGGGACGGGGGAATTCTATGGCTACACCTTC. Translated: CATGTGEFYGYTF.

The CDR3, as DNA: TGCGCCAGCAGCACCAGTCAGGGGGCTAACTACTCCTACGAGCAGTTCTTC. This codes for CASSTSQGANYSYEQFF. The chain uses TRBV5-1 and TRBJ2-1; 8 nucleotides match TRBD1. Per the germline V gene, CDR1 is SGHRS and CDR2 is YFSETQ. The CDR3 consists of 17 residues. Trimming cost V 4 bases and J 10 bases; bases outside gene matches: 19.

The chain uses TRBV5-5 and TRBJ1-2; TRBD1 matches at 9 bases. The V gene end was trimmed by 7 bases and the J gene end by 12 bases; junction bases not matched to a gene: 13. This CDR3 has 13 amino acids. The germline V gene has CDR1 SGHKS and CDR2 YYEKEE (reference sequence). In DNA form, the CDR3 reads TGTGCCAGCGGCAGGGACAGGGTGAAAGGAAACACCTTC. It encodes CASGRDRVKGNTF.

The chain has TRBV2 and TRBJ1-6, with D possibly being TRBD1 (5 bases). This CDR3 has 16 amino acids. The germline gives CDR1 SNHLY, CDR2 FYNNEI. V was pared by 2 bases and J by 9 bases, with 17 bases between. The CDR3 loop is CASSETSGATSSPLHF. CDR3 in DNA: TGTGCCAGCAGTGAAACTAGCGGGGCTACGAGTTCACCCCTCCACTTT.

This clonotype was detected ten times or more. V and J are TRBV4-1 and TRBJ1-5; D perhaps matches TRBD1 (6 bases). The CDR3 spans 15 residues. V was trimmed by 4 bases and J by 4 bases, leaving 14 bases between them. The V gene's germline CDR1 is MGHRA and CDR2 YSYEKL. The CDR3 here is CASSRGGQRNQPQHF. CDR3 sequence (DNA): TGCGCCAGCAGCCGTGGGGGACAAAGGAATCAGCCCCAGCATTTT.

This clonotype was observed a few times. The chain joins TRBV30 to TRBJ2-1, with D possibly called TRBD1 or TRBD2 (7 bases each). The CDR3 has 14 residues. Germline loops: CDR1 GTSNPN, CDR2 SVGIG (reference sequence). Trimming left V 6 bases short and J 4 bases short, with 16 bases between. The CDR3 loop is CACAGDSQYNEQFF. DNA of the CDR3: TGTGCCTGTGCGGGGGACAGTCAATACAATGAGCAGTTCTTC. Filled out from reference TRBV30 and TRBJ2-1, the complete variable domain reads SQTIHQWPATLVQPVGSPLSLECTVEGTSNPNLYWYRQAAGRGLQLLFYSVGIGQISSEVPQNLSASRPQDRQFILSSKKLLLSDSGFYLCACAGDSQYNEQFFGPGTRLTVL.

At least ten counts were recorded for this clonotype. The chain combines TRBV6-5 with TRBJ2-1; a possible D gene is TRBD2 (6 bases). The V end lost 7 bases, the J end lost 4 bases, and 11 bases lay between the germline ends. The CDR3 consists of 13 residues. From germline, CDR1 is MNHEY and CDR2 SVGAGI. The CDR3 sequence: CASKAGKYNEQFF. The CDR3 coding sequence is TGTGCCAGCAAGGCGGGGAAATACAATGAGCAGTTCTTC.

The J gene is TRBJ2-3, the V gene TRBV4-3; 9 positions match TRBD2. The CDR3 length is 16 residues. Trimming cost V 1 base and J 5 bases; bases outside gene matches: 7. The V gene's germline CDR1 is LGHNA and CDR2 YSLEER. CDR3 sequence (DNA): TGCGCCAGCAGCCAAGGATCTAGCGGGGTGAGAGATACGCAGTATTTT. Translation: CASSQGSSGVRDTQYF.

This clonotype was counted at least ten times. The chain employs TRBV10-2 and TRBJ1-4; possibly TRBD1 for D (6 bases). The germline V gene has CDR1 WSHSY and CDR2 SAAADI. CDR3 length: 13 residues. Trimming took off 3 bases at V and 6 bases at J, with 8 bases between the two ends. CDR3 sequence reads: CASSDSGDEKLFF. Written as DNA, the CDR3 is TGCGCCAGCAGTGATTCAGGGGATGAAAAACTGTTTTTT.